This T cell receptor beta chain stems from a study of metastatic and nonmetastatic thyroid tumors. TCRdb re-called clones via MiXCR from the PCR reads. Among around 28,000 clones listed, approximately 12% were seen once. This clone was observed a handful of times. The entire patient cohort was treatment-naive prior to thyroid surgery. The V gene's germline CDR1 is ENHRY and CDR2 SYGVKD. The CDR3 has 17 residues. Trimming took 10 bases from V and 6 from J, leaving 28 bases between them. The receptor was derived from a female donor with papillary thyroid cancer or a benign thyroid nodule (not recorded which). Some clones in this sample may be carry-over from other donors' samples. Sequences were obtained from blood. The rearrangement uses TRBV10-3 and TRBJ2-1, with D maybe TRBD2 (6 bases). CDR3 coding DNA: TGTGCCACATGCGTTGGGGTTCAATCGGGAGTTACCAATGAGCAGTTCTTC. It specifies CATCVGVQSGVTNEQFF.